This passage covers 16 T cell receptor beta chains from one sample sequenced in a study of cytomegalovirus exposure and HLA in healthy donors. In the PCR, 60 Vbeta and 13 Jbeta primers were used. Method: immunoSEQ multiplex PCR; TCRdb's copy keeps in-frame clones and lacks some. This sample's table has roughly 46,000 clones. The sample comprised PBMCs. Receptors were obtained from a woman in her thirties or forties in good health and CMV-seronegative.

CDR3 sequence: CASSYAEGVQPQHF. The CDR3 DNA sequence: TGTGCCAGCAGTTACGCAGAGGGTGTCCAGCCCCAGCATTTT. The chain combines TRBV6-5 with TRBJ1-5; D not resolved. Trimming took off 2 bases at V and 7 bases at J, with 12 bases between the two ends. CDR1 and CDR2 (germline): MNHEY, SVGAGI. This CDR3 has 14 residues.

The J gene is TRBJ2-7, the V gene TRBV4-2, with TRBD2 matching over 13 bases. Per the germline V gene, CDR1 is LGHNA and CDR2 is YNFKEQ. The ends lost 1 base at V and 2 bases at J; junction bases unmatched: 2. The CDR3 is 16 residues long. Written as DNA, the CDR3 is TGTGCCAGCAGCCAAGTCGGGACTAGCGGGGCCTACGAGCAGTACTTC. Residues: CASSQVGTSGAYEQYF.

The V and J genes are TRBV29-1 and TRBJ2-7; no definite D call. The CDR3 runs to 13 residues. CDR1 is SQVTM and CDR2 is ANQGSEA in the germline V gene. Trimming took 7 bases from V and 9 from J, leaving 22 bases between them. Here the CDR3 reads CSGLSSSGFRQYF. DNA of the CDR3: TGCAGCGGCCTTAGCTCCTCTGGGTTTAGGCAGTACTTC.

The CDR3 DNA follows: TGTGCCAGCAGTCCCGCTAACCCTTACGGGGGGAAGGAGCAGTACTTC. Its translation is CASSPANPYGGKEQYF. The rearrangement uses TRBV28 and TRBJ2-7; 7 positions agree with TRBD2. The CDR3 is 16 residues long. Germline lookup yields CDR1 MDHEN and CDR2 SYDVKM. Trimming took 5 bases from V and 7 from J; bases not matched to a gene: 17.

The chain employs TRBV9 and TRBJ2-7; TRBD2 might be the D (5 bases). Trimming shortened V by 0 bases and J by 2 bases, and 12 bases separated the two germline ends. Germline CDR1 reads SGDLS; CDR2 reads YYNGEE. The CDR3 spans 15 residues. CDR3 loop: CASSVEAGLPYEQYF. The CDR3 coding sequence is TGTGCCAGCAGCGTAGAAGCAGGACTCCCCTACGAGCAGTACTTC.

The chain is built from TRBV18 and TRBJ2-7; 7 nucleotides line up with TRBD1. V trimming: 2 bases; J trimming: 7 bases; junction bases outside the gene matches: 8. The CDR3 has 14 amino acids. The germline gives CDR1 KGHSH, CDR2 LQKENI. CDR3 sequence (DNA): TGTGCCAGCTCACCAAGATCTGAGACAGGGGAGCAGTACTTC. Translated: CASSPRSETGEQYF. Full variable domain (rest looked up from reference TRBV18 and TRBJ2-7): NAGVMQNPRHLVRRRGQEARLRCSPMKGHSHVYWYRQLPEEGLKFMVYLQKENIIDESGMPKERFSAEFPKEGPSILRIQQVVRGDSAAYFCASSPRSETGEQYFGPGTRLTVT.

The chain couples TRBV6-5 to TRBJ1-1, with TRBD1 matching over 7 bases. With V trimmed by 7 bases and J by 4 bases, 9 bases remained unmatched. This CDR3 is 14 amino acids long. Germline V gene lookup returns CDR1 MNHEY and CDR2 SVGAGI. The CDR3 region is CASTLRQGGTEAFF. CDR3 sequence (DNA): TGTGCCAGCACCCTCAGGCAGGGGGGCACTGAAGCTTTCTTT.

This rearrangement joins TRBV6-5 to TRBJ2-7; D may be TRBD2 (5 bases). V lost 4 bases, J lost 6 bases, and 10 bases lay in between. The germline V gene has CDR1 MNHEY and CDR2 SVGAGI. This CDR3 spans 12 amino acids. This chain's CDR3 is CASSSTRVEQYF. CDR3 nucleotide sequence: TGTGCCAGCAGTTCAACGAGGGTCGAGCAGTACTTC.

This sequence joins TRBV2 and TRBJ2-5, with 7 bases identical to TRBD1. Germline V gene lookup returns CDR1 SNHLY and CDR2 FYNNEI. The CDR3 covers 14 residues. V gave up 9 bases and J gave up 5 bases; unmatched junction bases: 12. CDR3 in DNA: TGTGCCAGTACCCGGGACAGCTTAGGGGAGACCCAGTACTTC. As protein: CASTRDSLGETQYF.

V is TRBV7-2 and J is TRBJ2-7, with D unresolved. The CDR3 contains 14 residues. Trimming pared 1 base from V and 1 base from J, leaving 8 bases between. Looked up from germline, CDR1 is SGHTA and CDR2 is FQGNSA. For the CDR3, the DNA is TGTGCCAGCAGCTTAGTGGGCAGTTCCTACGAGCAGTACTTC. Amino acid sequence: CASSLVGSSYEQYF.

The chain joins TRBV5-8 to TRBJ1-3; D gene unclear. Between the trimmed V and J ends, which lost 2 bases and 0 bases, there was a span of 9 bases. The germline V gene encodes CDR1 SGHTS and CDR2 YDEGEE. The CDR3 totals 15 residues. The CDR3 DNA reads TGTGCCAGCAGCTTCCCACCGAGCTCTGGAAACACCATATATTTT. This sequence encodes CASSFPPSSGNTIYF.

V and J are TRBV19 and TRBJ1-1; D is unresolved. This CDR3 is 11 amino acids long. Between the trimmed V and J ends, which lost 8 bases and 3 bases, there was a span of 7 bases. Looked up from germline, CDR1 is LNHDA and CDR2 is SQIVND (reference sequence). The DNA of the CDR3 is TGTGCCAGTGCTCAGGACACTGAAGCTTTCTTT. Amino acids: CASAQDTEAFF.

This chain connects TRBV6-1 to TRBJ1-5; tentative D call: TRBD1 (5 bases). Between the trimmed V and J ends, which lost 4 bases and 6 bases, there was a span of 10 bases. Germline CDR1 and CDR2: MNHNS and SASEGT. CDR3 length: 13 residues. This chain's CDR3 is CASSVGVTQPQHF. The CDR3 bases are TGTGCCAGCAGTGTAGGGGTTACTCAGCCCCAGCATTTT.

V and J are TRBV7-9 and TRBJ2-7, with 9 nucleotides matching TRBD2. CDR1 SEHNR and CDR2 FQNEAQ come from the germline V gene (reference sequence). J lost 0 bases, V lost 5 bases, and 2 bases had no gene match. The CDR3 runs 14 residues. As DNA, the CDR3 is TGTGCCAGCAGCCTGCGGGGGGGCTCCTACGAGCAGTACTTC. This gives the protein CASSLRGGSYEQYF.

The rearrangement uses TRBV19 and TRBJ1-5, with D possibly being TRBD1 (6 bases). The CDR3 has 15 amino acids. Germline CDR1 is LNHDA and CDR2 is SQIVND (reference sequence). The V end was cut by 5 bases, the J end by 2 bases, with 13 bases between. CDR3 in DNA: TGTGCCAGTAGTGCACAGGGTTTGGGCAATCAGCCCCAGCATTTT. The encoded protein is CASSAQGLGNQPQHF.

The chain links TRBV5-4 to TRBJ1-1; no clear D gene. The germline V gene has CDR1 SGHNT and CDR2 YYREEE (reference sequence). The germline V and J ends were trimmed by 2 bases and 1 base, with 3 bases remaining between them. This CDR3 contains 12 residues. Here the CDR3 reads CASSFRNTEAFF. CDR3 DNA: TGTGCCAGCAGCTTTCGGAACACTGAAGCTTTCTTT.